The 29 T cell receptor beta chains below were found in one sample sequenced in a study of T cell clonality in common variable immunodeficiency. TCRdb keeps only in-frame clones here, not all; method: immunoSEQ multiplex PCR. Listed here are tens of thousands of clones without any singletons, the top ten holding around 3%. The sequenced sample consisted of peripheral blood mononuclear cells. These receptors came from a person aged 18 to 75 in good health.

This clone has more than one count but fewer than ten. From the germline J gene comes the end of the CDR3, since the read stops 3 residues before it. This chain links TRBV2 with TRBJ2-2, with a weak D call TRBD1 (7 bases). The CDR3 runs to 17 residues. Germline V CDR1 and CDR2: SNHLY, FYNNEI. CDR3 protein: CASSERRGPVGANVLFF. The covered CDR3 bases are TGTGCCAGCAGTGAGAGGAGGGGGCCTGTAGGGGCCAACGTG.

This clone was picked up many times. CDR3 protein: CASRANRGGNSPLHF. The covered CDR3 bases are TGTGCCAGTAGGGCCAACAGGGGCGGAAATTCACCC. The chain carries TRBV19 and TRBJ1-6, with TRBD1 matching 7 bases. The read stops 3 residues short of the end of the CDR3; the missing end is completed from the germline J gene. The CDR3 loop spans 15 amino acids. In germline, CDR1 is LNHDA, CDR2 SQIVND (reference sequence). V was pared by 6 bases and J by 7 bases, with 9 bases of the junction left unmatched.

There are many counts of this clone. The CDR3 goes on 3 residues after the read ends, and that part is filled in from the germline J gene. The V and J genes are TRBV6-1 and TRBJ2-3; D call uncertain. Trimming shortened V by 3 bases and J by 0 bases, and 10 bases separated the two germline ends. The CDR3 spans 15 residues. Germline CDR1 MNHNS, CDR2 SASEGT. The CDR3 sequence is CASSDQRLSTDTQYF. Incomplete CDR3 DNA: TGTGCCAGCAGTGATCAGAGATTAAGCACAGATACG.

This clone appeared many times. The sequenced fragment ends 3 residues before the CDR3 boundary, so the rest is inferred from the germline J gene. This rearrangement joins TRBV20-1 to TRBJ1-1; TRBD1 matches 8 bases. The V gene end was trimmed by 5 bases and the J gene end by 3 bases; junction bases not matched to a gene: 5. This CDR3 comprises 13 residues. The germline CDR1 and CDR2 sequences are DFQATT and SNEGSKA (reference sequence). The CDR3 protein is CSAEDREDTEAFF. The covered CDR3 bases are TGCAGTGCTGAGGACAGGGAAGACACTGAA.

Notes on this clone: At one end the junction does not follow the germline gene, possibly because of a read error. Incomplete CDR3 DNA: TGTTCCAGCAGCTTAGCTGGAAGGGACCAAGAGACC. Amino acids: CSSSLAGRDQET. The whole CDR3 sequence reads CSSSLAGRDQETQYF. This chain links TRBV7-9 with TRBJ2-5; D unclear. The read falls 3 residues short of the CDR3 end, and the missing part is taken from the germline J gene. Per the germline V gene, CDR1 is SEHNR and CDR2 is FQNEAQ (reference sequence). This CDR3 contains 15 residues.

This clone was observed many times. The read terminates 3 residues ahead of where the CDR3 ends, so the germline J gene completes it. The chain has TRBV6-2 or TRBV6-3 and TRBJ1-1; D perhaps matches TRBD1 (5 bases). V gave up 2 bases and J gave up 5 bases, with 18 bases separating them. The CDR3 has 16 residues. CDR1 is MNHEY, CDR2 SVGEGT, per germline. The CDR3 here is CASSYVWGSTSTEAFF. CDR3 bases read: TGTGCCAGCAGTTACGTTTGGGGCAGTACATCGACTGAA.

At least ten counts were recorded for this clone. The CDR3 DNA, read in part, is TGCAGTGCTAGAATACAGGGGAACACTGAA. It codes for CSARIQGNTE. The whole CDR3 protein reads CSARIQGNTEAFF. This sequence joins TRBV20-1 and TRBJ1-1; D is perhaps TRBD1 (6 bases). The CDR3 end is not reached by the read, which stops 3 residues before it; the germline J gene fills it in. From germline, CDR1 is DFQATT and CDR2 SNEGSKA (reference sequence). This CDR3 has 13 amino acids. V was clipped by 2 bases and J by 1 base, with 8 bases between them.

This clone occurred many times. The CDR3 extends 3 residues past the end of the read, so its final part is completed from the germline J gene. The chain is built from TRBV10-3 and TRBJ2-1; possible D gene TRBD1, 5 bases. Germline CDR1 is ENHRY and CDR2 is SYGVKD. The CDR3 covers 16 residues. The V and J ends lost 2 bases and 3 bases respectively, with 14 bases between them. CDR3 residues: CAISEVDRAGYNEQFF. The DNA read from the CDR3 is TGTGCCATCAGTGAGGTAGACAGAGCTGGCTACAATGAG.

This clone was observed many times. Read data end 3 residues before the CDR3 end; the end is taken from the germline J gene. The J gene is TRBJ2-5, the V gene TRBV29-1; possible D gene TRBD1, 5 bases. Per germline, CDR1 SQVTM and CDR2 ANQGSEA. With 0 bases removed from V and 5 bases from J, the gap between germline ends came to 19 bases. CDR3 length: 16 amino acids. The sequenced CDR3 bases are TGCAGCGTTGAAGATCTTCGGCAGGGTATCGGGGAGACC. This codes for CSVEDLRQGIGET. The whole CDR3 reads CSVEDLRQGIGETQYF.

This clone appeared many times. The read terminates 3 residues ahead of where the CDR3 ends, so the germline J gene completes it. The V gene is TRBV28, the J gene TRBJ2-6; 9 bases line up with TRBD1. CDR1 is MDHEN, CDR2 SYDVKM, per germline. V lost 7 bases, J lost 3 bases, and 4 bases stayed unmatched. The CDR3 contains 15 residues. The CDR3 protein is CASNTGGFGANVLTF. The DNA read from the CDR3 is TGTGCCAGCAATACAGGGGGCTTTGGGGCCAACGTC.

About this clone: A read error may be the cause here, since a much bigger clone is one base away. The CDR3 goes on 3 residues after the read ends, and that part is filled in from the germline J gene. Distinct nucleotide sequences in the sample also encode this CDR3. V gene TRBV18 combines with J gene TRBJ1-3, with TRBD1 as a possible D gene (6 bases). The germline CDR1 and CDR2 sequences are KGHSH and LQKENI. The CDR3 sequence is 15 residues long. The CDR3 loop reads CASSWDTSSGNTIYF. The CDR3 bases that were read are TGTGCCAGCTCATGGGACACATCCTCTGGAAACACG. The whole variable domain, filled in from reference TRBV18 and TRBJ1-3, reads NAGVMQNPRHLVRRRGQEARLRCSPMKGHSHVYWYRQLPEEGLKFMVYLQKENIIDESGMPKERFSAEFPKEGPSILRIQQVVRGDSAAYFCASSWDTSSGNTIYFGEGSWLTVV.

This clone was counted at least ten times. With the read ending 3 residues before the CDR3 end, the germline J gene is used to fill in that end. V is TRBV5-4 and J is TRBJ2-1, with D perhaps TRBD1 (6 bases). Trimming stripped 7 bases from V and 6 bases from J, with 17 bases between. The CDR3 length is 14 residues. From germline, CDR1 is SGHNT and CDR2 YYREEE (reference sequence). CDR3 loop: CASSRTDPLNEQFF. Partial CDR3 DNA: TGTGCCAGCTCCCGGACAGATCCTCTCAATGAG. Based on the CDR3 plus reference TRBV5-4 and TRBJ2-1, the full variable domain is ETGVTQSPTHLIKTRGQQVTLRCSSQSGHNTVSWYQQALGQGPQFIFQYYREEENGRGNFPPRFSGLQFPNYSSELNVNALELDDSALYLCASSRTDPLNEQFFGPGTRLTVL.

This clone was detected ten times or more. CDR3 loop: CSATSGRETQYF. Incomplete CDR3 DNA: TGCAGTGCTACCAGCGGTAGGGAGACT. V is TRBV20-1 and J is TRBJ2-4; D perhaps matches TRBD2 (5 bases). Coverage ceases 3 residues before the CDR3 finishes, and the germline J gene fills in the end. The length of the CDR3 is 12 residues. Germline assignment: CDR1 DFQATT and CDR2 SNEGSKA (reference sequence).

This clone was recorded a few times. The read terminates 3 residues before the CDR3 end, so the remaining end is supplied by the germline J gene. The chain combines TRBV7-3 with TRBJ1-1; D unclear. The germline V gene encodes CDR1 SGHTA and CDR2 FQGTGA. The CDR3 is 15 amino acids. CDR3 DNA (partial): TGTGCCAGCAGCATTCTAGCGGGAGGCCACAATGAG. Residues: CASSILAGGHNE. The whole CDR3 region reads CASSILAGGHNEAFF.

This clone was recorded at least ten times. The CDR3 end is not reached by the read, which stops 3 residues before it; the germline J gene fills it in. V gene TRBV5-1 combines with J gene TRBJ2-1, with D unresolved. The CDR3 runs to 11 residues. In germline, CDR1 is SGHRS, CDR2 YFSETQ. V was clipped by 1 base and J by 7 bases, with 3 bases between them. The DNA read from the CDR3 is TGCGCCAGCAGCTTGACTAATGAG. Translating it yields CASSLTNE. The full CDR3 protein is CASSLTNEQFF.

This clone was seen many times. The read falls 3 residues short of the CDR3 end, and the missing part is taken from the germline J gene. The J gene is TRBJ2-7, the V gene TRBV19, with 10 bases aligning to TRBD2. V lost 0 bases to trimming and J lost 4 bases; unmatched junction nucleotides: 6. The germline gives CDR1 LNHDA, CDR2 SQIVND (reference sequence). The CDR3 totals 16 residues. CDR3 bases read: TGTGCCAGTAGTATAGATCTTCTAGCGGGGGAATACGAG. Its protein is CASSIDLLAGEYE. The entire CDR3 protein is CASSIDLLAGEYEQYF.

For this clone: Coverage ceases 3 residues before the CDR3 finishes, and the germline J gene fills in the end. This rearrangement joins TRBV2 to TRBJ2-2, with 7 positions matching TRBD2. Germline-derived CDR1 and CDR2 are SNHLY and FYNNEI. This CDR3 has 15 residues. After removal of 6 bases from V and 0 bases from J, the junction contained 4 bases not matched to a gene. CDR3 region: CASRVAGSNTGELFF. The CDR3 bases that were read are TGTGCCAGCAGAGTAGCGGGTTCGAACACCGGGGAG.

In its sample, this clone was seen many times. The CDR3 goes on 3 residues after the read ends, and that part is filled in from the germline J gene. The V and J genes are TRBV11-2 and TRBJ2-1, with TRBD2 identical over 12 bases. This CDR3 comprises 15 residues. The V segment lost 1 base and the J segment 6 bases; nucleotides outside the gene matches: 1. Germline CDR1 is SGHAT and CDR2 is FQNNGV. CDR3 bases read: TGTGCCAGCAGCTTAGGGACTAGCGGGACCAATGAG. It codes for CASSLGTSGTNE. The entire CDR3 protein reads CASSLGTSGTNEQFF.

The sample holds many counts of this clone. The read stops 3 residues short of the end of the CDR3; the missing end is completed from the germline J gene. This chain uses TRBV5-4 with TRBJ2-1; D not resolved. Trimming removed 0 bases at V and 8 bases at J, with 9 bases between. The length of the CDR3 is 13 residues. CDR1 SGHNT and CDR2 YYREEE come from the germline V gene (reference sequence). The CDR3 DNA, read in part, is TGTGCCAGCAGCTTGGTTCCAGTGGATGAG. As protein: CASSLVPVDE. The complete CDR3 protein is CASSLVPVDEQFF.

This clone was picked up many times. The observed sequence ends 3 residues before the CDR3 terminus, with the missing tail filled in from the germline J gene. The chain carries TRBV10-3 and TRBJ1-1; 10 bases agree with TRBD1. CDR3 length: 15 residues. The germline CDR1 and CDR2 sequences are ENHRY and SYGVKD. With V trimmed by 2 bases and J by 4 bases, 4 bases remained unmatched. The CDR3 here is CAISEPGQGGTEAFF. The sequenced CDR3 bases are TGTGCCATCAGTGAGCCTGGACAGGGGGGCACTGAA.

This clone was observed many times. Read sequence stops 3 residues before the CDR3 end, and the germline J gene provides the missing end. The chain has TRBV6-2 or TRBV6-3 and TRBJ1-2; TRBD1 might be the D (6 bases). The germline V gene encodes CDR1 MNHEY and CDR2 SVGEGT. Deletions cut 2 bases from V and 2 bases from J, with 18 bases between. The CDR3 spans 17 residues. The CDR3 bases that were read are TGTGCCAGCAGTTACCGGGGCAGGTCTACAGGGAACTATGGC. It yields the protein CASSYRGRSTGNYG. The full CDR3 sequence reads CASSYRGRSTGNYGYTF.

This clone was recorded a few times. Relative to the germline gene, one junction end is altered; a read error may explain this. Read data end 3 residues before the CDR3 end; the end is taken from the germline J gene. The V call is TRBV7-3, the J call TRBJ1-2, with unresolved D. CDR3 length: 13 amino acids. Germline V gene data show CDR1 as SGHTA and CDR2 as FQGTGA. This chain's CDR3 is CASSLNGLYDYTF. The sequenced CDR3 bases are TGTGCCAGCAGCTTAAACGGACTGTATGAC.

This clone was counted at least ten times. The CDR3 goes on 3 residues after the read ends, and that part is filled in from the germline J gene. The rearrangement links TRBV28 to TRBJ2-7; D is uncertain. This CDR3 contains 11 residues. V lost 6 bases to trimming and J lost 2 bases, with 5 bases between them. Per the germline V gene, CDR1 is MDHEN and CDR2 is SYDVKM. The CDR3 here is CASRYAYEQYF. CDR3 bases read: TGTGCCAGCAGATATGCCTACGAG.

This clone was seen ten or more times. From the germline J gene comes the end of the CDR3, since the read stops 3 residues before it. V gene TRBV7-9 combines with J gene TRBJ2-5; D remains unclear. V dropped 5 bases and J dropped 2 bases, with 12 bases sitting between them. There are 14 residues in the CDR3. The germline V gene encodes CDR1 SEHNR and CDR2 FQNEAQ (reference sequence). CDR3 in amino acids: CASSAPRLQETQYF. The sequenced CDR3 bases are TGTGCCAGCAGCGCCCCGCGGCTTCAAGAGACC.

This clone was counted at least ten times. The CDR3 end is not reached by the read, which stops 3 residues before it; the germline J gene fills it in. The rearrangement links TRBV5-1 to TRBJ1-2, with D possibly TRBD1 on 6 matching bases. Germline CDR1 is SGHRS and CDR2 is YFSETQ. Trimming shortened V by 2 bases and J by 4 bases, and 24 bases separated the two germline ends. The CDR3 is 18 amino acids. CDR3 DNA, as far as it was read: TGCGCCAGCAGCTTAGGCCACTACAGACAGGCGAGATTCTATGGC. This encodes CASSLGHYRQARFYG. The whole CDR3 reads CASSLGHYRQARFYGYTF.

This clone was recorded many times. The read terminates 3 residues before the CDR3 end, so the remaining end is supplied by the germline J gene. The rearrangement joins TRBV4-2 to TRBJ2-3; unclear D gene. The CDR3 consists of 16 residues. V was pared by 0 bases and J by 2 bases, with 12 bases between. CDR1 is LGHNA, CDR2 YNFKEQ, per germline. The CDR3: CASSQEVGQITDTQYF. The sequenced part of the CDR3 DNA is TGTGCCAGCAGCCAAGAGGTTGGGCAGATCACAGATACG.

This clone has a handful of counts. The part of the CDR3 DNA that was read is TGTGCCAGTAGTCGGGGACTAGCGGGTATACAAGAGACC. It yields the protein CASSRGLAGIQET. The complete CDR3 sequence is CASSRGLAGIQETYTF. This chain joins TRBV19 and TRBJ1-2, with a possible D match to TRBD1 (5 bases). The read stops 3 residues short of the end of the CDR3; the missing end is completed from the germline J gene. The germline CDR1 and CDR2 sequences are LNHDA and SQIVND (reference sequence). This CDR3 is 16 amino acids long.

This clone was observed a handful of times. The CDR3 reads CAWSRRGPNQPQYF. The sequenced CDR3 bases are TGTGCCTGGAGTCGGCGGGGACCAAATCAGCCG. V and J are TRBV30 and TRBJ2-3, with D possibly matching TRBD2 (6 bases). The observed sequence ends 3 residues before the CDR3 terminus, with the missing tail filled in from the germline J gene. Germline V gene sequence: CDR1 GTSNPN, CDR2 SVGIG (reference sequence). This CDR3 has 14 amino acids.

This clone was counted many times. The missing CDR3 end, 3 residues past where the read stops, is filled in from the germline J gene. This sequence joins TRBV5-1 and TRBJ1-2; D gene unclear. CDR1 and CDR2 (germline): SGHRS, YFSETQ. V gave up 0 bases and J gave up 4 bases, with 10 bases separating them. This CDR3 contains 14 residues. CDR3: CASSLEDFGYGYTF. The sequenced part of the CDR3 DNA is TGCGCCAGCAGCTTGGAGGACTTTGGCTATGGC.